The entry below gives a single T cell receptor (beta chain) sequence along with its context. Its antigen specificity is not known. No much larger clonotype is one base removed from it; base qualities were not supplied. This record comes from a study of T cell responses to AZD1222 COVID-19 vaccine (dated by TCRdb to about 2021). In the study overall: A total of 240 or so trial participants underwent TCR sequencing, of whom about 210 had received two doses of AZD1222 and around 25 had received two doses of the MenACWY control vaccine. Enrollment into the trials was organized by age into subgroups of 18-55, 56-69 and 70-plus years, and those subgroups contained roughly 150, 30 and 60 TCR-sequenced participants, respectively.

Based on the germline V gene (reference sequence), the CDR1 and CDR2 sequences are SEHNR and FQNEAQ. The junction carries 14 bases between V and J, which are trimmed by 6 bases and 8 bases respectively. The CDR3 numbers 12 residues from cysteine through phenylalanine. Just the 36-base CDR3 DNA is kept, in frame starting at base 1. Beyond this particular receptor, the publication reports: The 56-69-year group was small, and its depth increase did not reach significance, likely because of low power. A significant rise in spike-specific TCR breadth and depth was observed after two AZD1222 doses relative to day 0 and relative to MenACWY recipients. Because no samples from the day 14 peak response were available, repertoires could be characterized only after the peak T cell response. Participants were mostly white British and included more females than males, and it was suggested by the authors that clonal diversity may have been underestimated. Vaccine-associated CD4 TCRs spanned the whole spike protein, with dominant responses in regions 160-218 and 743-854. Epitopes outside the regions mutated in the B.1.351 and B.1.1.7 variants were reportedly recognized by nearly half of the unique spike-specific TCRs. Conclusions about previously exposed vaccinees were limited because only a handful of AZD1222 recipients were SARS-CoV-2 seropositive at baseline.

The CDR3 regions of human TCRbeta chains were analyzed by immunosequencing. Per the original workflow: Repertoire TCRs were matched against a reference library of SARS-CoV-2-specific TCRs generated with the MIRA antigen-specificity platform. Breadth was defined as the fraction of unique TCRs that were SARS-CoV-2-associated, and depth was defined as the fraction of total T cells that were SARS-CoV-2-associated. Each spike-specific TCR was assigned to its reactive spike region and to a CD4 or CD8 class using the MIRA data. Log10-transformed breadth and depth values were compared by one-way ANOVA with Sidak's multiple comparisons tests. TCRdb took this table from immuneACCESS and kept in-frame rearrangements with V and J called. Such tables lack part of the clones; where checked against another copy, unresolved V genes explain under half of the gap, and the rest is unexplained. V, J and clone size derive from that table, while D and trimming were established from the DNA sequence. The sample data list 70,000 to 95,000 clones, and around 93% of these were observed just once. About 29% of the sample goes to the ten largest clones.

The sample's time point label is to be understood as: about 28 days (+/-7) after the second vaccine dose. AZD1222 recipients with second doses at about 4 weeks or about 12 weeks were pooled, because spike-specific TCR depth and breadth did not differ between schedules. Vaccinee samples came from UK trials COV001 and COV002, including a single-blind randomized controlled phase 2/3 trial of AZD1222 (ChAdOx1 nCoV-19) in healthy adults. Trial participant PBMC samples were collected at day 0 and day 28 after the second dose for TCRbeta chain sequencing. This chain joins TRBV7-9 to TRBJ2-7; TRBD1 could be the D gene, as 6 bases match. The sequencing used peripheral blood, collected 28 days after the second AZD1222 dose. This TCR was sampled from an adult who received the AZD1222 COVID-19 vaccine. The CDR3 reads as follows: CASSPQGLQQYF. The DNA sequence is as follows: TGTGCCAGCAGTCCACAGGGTTTGCAGCAGTACTTC.